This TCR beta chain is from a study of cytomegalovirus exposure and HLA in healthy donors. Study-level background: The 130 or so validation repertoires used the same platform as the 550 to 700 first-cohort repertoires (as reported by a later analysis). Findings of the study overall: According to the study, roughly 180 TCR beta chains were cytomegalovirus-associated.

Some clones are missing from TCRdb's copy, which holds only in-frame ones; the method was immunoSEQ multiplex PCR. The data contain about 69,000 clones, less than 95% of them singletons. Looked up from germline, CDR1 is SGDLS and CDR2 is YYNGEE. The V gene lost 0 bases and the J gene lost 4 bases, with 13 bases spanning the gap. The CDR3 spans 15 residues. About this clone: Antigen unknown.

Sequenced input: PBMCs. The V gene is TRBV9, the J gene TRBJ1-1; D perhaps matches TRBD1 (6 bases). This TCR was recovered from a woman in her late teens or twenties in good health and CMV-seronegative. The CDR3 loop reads CASSVVDSGGTEAFF. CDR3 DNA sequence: TGTGCCAGCAGCGTAGTGGACAGTGGCGGCACTGAAGCTTTCTTT.